This T cell receptor beta chain comes out of a study of blood T cell repertoires in COVID-19. The wider study: Acute and convalescent COVID-19 samples came from the United States, Italy and Spain. From T cells, B-cell-depleted T cells, or PBMCs came the material, which was cDNA or gDNA.

Germline V CDR1 and CDR2: KGHDR, SFDVKD. The CDR3 contains 15 residues. With 3 bases clipped from V and 11 bases from J, the junction kept 13 bases outside the gene matches. In the source study's methods: The assay estimated nucleated cells by amplifying reference gene primers. Only in-frame clones appear in the TCRdb table, and some are missing; sequencing was by immunoSEQ multiplex PCR. That table gives V, J and clone size, and the DNA gave D and trimming. The repertoire holds 68,000 or so clones, with 75% to 90% as singletons. The chain has TRBV24-1 and TRBJ1-1; TRBD1 matches 8 bases. The sequenced sample was peripheral blood. This TCR came from a middle-aged man with acute or convalescent COVID-19. DNA of the CDR3: TGTGCCACCAGTGATACCCGGGACAGGCGAAAGAAGGCTTTCTTT. It is translated as CATSDTRDRRKKAFF.